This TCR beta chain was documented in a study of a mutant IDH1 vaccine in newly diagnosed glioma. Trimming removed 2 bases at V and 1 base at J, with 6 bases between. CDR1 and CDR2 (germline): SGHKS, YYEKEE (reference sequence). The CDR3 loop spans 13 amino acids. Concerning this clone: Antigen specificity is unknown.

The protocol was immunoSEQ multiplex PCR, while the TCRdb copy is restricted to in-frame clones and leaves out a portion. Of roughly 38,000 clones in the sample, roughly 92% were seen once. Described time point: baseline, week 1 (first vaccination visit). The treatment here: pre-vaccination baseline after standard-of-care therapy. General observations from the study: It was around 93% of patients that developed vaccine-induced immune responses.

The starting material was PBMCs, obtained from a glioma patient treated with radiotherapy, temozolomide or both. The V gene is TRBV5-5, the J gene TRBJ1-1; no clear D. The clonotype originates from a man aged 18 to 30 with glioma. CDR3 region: CASSFRGNTEAFF. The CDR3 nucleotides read TGTGCCAGCAGCTTTCGGGGGAACACTGAAGCTTTCTTT. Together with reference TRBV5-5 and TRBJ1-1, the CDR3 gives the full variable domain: DAGVTQSPTHLIKTRGQQVTLRCSPISGHKSVSWYQQVLGQGPQFIFQYYEKEERGRGNFPDRFSARQFPNYSSELNVNALLLGDSALYLCASSFRGNTEAFFGQGTRLTVV.